This T cell receptor (beta chain) emerged from a study of human T cells and chemical hapten exposure. Notes on the study in general: There was no change with DPC sensitization in TCRs above 1 in 1000 frequency.

Germline V lookup: CDR1 MNHEY, CDR2 SMNVEV (reference sequence). V shed 2 bases and J shed 3 bases, with 8 bases lying between them. This CDR3 has 13 amino acids. A word on this clonotype: What it recognizes is unknown.

Specified time point: healthy volunteer bleed at 2 weeks. Extraction of total RNA was performed on unfractionated whole blood. Per the study methods: Samples held a median of around 100,000 TCRs, range about 20,000–690,600. TCRdb used MiXCR to reprocess the RACE reads, holding one entry per CDR3 protein. The V and J calls were not made by the authors but by TCRdb's processing. The table lists about 50,000 distinct CDR3 sequences, about 3.9% of them singletons, with under 2% in the top ten. This sequence joins TRBV27 and TRBJ2-7; D may be TRBD2 (5 bases). The material sequenced was whole blood. The sequence was collected from a female donor in good health. Some clones in this sample may be carry-over from other donors' samples. As DNA, the CDR3 is TGTGCCAGCAGTTTAATCGGGGACTACGAGCAGTACTTC. Its protein is CASSLIGDYEQYF.